The 15 T cell receptor beta chains listed next were all sequenced from one sample in a study of blood T cells in healthy people across ages. The authors ran a second PCR of about 6 to 11 cycles using a sample-barcoded 5' primer and a J-beta primer mix. One entry per CDR3 protein, called by TCRdb with MiXCR from the 5' RACE reads. Counted here are more than 650,000 distinct CDR3 sequences, approximately 53% occurring once; the ten biggest clones make up 41%. The sample taken for sequencing was blood. All receptors come from a man of 80 years or more in good health.

This clonotype was counted ten times or more. The chain carries TRBV24-1 and TRBJ2-6; D is ambiguous. The CDR3 totals 14 residues. The germline CDR1 and CDR2 sequences are KGHDR and SFDVKD. Trimming cost V 9 bases and J 4 bases, with 12 bases left between them. Here the CDR3 DNA reads TGTGCCACCCAAACATCCCACGGGGCCAACGTCCTGACTTTC. This codes for CATQTSHGANVLTF.

V gene TRBV27 combines with J gene TRBJ2-7, with TRBD1 as a possible D gene (7 bases). Trimming stripped 7 bases from V and 0 bases from J, with 19 bases between. The CDR3 consists of 16 residues. Germline lookup yields CDR1 MNHEY and CDR2 SMNVEV (reference sequence). As DNA, the CDR3 is TGTGCCAGCACCACAAAATGGGGGGACAGCTCCTACGAGCAGTACTTC. Translated, it gives CASTTKWGDSSYEQYF.

This clonotype was picked up a small number of times. V and J are TRBV11-2 and TRBJ2-4; 9 bases align to TRBD2. This CDR3 is built from 16 residues. V shed 4 bases and J 2 bases; nucleotides not matched to a gene: 6. Germline V gene data show CDR1 as SGHAT and CDR2 as FQNNGV. DNA for the CDR3: TGTGCCAGCAGCTATACAGCGGGAGGTCCCAAAAACATTCAGTACTTC. Translating gives CASSYTAGGPKNIQYF.

V is TRBV2 and J is TRBJ2-5; 9 positions agree with TRBD1. The trim removed 11 bases at V and 9 bases at J, leaving 19 bases unmatched. The CDR3 sequence is 15 residues long. Germline loops: CDR1 SNHLY, CDR2 FYNNEI. In DNA form, the CDR3 reads TGTGCCTTTGACCGTAGGGACAGGGTCACGAGGGCCCAGTACTTC. Amino acids: CAFDRRDRVTRAQYF.

This clonotype occurred a few times. The chain is built from TRBV7-2 and TRBJ2-3; D is undetermined. V was clipped by 1 base and J by 14 bases, with 16 bases between them. The CDR3 runs to 13 residues. Germline loops: CDR1 SGHTA, CDR2 FQGNSA. CDR3 coding DNA: TGTGCCAGCAGCTTAGAAGGGCACAGAGACGCGTATTTT. Protein sequence: CASSLEGHRDAYF.

This clonotype occurred once. The V and J genes are TRBV27 and TRBJ1-2; a possible D gene is TRBD1 (5 bases). This CDR3 contains 14 residues. Germline CDR1 and CDR2: MNHEY and SMNVEV (reference sequence). V lost 5 bases and J 8 bases, leaving 18 bases between the germline ends. The CDR3 DNA is TGTGCCAGCAGTCCCAGGGACCACATTTCGGGCTACACCTTC. It codes for CASSPRDHISGYTF.

The chain couples TRBV20-1 to TRBJ2-1, with 10 bases aligning to TRBD2. Per germline, CDR1 DFQATT and CDR2 SNEGSKA (reference sequence). V lost 6 bases, J lost 6 bases, and 8 bases stayed unmatched. The CDR3 spans 14 residues. CDR3 in DNA: TGCAGTGCGGTACTAGCGGGGTCACGCAATGAGCAGTTCTTC. Translation: CSAVLAGSRNEQFF.

This chain joins TRBV5-1 and TRBJ2-1; possible D gene TRBD2, 6 bases. Germline V gene sequence: CDR1 SGHRS, CDR2 YFSETQ. CDR3 length equals 16 residues. Trimming shortened V by 0 bases and J by 2 bases, and 12 bases separated the two germline ends. The chain's CDR3 is CASSLEEGRAYNEQFF. In nucleotides, the CDR3 is TGCGCCAGCAGCTTGGAGGAGGGCAGGGCCTACAATGAGCAGTTCTTC.

The genes are TRBV3-1 and TRBJ1-4; D is perhaps TRBD1 (5 bases). The CDR3 spans 13 residues. The V and J ends lost 3 bases and 7 bases respectively, with 9 bases between them. Germline-derived CDR1 and CDR2 are LGHDT and YNNKEL (reference sequence). The DNA for the CDR3 is TGTGCCAGCAGCCAGAGGGGTGGTGAAAAACTGTTTTTT. Translation gives CASSQRGGEKLFF.

A note on this clonotype: A read error may account for a junction end that differs from germline. The chain employs TRBV6-6 and TRBJ2-7; no clear D gene. CDR1 is MNHNY and CDR2 is SVGAGI in the germline V gene (reference sequence). This CDR3 is 14 amino acids long. CDR3 sequence (DNA): TGTGCCAGCAGTTACTCCGGGTTTCCCTACGGGCAGTACTTC. Translating gives CASSYSGFPYGQYF.

The CDR3 loop reads CSATSPGSTNEKLFF. CDR3 nucleotides: TGCAGTGCTACGTCCCCGGGGAGTACTAATGAAAAACTGTTTTTT. The chain uses TRBV20-1 and TRBJ1-4; D gene uncertain. Germline V gene data show CDR1 as DFQATT and CDR2 as SNEGSKA (reference sequence). The CDR3 has 15 residues. V was trimmed by 4 bases and J by 2 bases, leaving 14 bases between them.

J is TRBJ2-4 and V is TRBV29-1, with 7 bases lining up with TRBD2. The CDR3 has 15 amino acids. V was clipped by 4 bases and J by 13 bases; unmatched bases: 19. Germline V gene sequence: CDR1 SQVTM, CDR2 ANQGSEA. DNA of the CDR3: TGCAGCGTTGGGTCCGTACAGCGGGACGACAGTGAGCAGTACTTC. It is translated as CSVGSVQRDDSEQYF. The variable domain in full, with the rest retrieved from reference TRBV29-1 and TRBJ2-4, is SAVISQKPSRDICQRGTSLTIQCQVDSQVTMMFWYRQQPGQSLTLIATANQGSEATYESGFVIDKFPISRPNLTFSTLTVSNMSPEDSSIYLCSVGSVQRDDSEQYFGAGTRLSVL.

The chain joins TRBV10-3 to TRBJ2-4, with D possibly matching TRBD2 (5 bases). TRBJ2-7 explains the end of the DNA better; the J call may be wrong. Germline V gene sequence: CDR1 ENHRY, CDR2 SYGVKD. The CDR3 is 12 amino acids. The CDR3 protein is CAISPRDLEQYF. Written as DNA, the CDR3 is TGTGCCATCAGCCCCCGGGATCTCGAGCAGTACTTC.

The rearrangement joins TRBV24-1 to TRBJ2-4; 10 bases agree with TRBD1. This CDR3 region has 16 residues. V trimming: 2 bases; J trimming: 3 bases; junction bases outside the gene matches: 3. Germline loops: CDR1 KGHDR, CDR2 SFDVKD. CDR3 nucleotides: TGTGCCACCAGTGATTCTCGGACAGGGGGCAAAAACATTCAGTACTTC. It translates to CATSDSRTGGKNIQYF.

The chain has TRBV7-9 and TRBJ2-1, with a weak D call TRBD2 (6 bases). Germline V gives CDR1 SEHNR, CDR2 FQNEAQ (reference sequence). The CDR3 has 17 amino acids. V was pared by 1 base and J by 0 bases, with 13 bases between. CDR3 sequence reads: CASSLVSGFISYNEQFF. CDR3 nucleotides: TGTGCCAGCAGCTTAGTAAGCGGGTTCATCTCCTACAATGAGCAGTTCTTC.